This is a list of T cell receptor beta chains from one sample in a study of regulatory T cells in long-lasting Graves disease. TCRdb itself ran the multiplex PCR reads through MiXCR, one entry per CDR3 protein. The sample lists a few hundred thousand distinct CDR3 sequences; around a quarter were seen once. The sample here was peripheral blood mononuclear cells (PBMCs), taken when the disease was refractory, from a patient treated with antithyroid drugs. These receptors were taken from a female donor with Graves disease. Both conserved end residues are part of each CDR3. The D gene is left open where the match is weak. Clone size is stated in some rows and not others, as once, few, many or a class when expanded.

TRBV29-1	TRBJ2-7	.	.	CSVGAGYEQYF	TGCAGCGTTGGGGCAGGCTACGAGCAGTACTTC
TRBV12-3/TRBV12-4	TRBJ1-1	once	.	CASSLAVEADKNTEAFF	TGTGCCAGCAGTTTAGCCGTCGAGGCAGATAAGAACACTGAAGCTTTCTTT
TRBV28	TRBJ1-2	many	TRBD1	CAYRQGADGYTF	TGTGCCTACCGACAGGGGGCTGATGGCTACACCTTC
TRBV11-2	TRBJ2-5	many	TRBD2	CASSRTSGSQETQYF	TGTGCCAGCAGCAGGACTAGCGGGAGCCAAGAGACCCAGTACTTC
TRBV19	TRBJ1-1	many	.	CASETGETVNTEAFF	TGTGCCAGTGAAACCGGTGAGACGGTAAACACTGAAGCTTTCTTT
TRBV2	TRBJ2-7	few	.	CASSRGSGRPEQYF	TGTGCCAGCAGTCGTGGGAGCGGAAGACCCGAGCAGTACTTC
TRBV7-3	TRBJ2-7	.	.	CASSHSTGQYLEQYF	TGTGCCAGCAGTCATTCGACCGGACAGTATTTAGAGCAGTACTTC
TRBV10-3	TRBJ1-1	.	.	CAIRSGTPRGWNTEAFF	TGTGCCATCAGAAGCGGGACGCCGAGGGGGTGGAACACTGAAGCTTTCTTT
TRBV19	TRBJ1-1	.	TRBD1	CASKGSGQATTEAFF	TGTGCCTCTAAGGGCTCAGGACAGGCGACCACTGAAGCTTTCTTT
TRBV3-1	TRBJ2-1	few	.	CASSQGGGDEQFF	TGTGCCAGCAGCCAGGGTGGCGGCGATGAGCAGTTCTTC
TRBV28	TRBJ2-7	many	TRBD1	CASSVITGTGLHEQYF	TGTGCCAGCAGTGTTATAACCGGGACAGGGTTGCACGAGCAGTACTTC
TRBV19	TRBJ2-1	few	.	CASSTQVSYNEQFF	TGTGCCAGTAGTACCCAGGTTTCCTACAATGAGCAGTTCTTC
TRBV20-1	TRBJ2-7	.	TRBD2	CSVTEVGTSVQYF	TGCAGTGTCACAGAGGTTGGGACTAGCGTACAGTACTTC
TRBV6-4	TRBJ1-2	many	.	CASSYSPDFLYGYTF	TGTGCCAGCAGTTACAGCCCGGACTTCCTATATGGCTACACCTTC
TRBV7-3	TRBJ1-5	few	.	CASSTGGQDPRRAQHF	TGTGCCAGCAGCACCGGGGGACAAGATCCACGCCGGGCCCAGCATTTT
TRBV5-6	TRBJ1-1	.	TRBD1	CASSSGQVDTEAFF	TGTGCCAGCAGCTCTGGACAGGTGGACACTGAAGCTTTCTTT
TRBV28	TRBJ1-6	many	TRBD1	CASKGQGNHNSPLHF	TGTGCCAGCAAGGGACAGGGGAATCATAATTCACCCCTCCACTTT
TRBV20-1	TRBJ1-1	many	TRBD1	CSAQPGGGKTEAFF	TGCAGTGCCCAACCAGGGGGAGGAAAAACTGAAGCTTTCTTT
TRBV20-1	TRBJ2-7	.	.	CSARVELYEQYF	TGCAGTGCTCGAGTAGAATTGTACGAGCAGTACTTC
TRBV28	TRBJ1-6	many	.	CASSLSTDYNSPLHF	TGTGCCAGCAGTTTGTCGACAGACTATAATTCACCCCTCCACTTT
TRBV28	TRBJ2-7	many	TRBD2	CASSSPGLGRYEQYF	TGTGCCAGCAGTTCACCGGGACTAGGGCGCTACGAGCAGTACTTC
TRBV7-9	TRBJ1-5	many	.	CASSLEGQPQHF	TGTGCCAGCAGCTTAGAAGGTCAGCCCCAGCATTTT
TRBV5-1	TRBJ1-1	.	.	CASSPGSYMDTEAFF	TGCGCCAGCAGTCCAGGGTCGTACATGGACACTGAAGCTTTCTTT
TRBV13	TRBJ1-5	many	TRBD1	CASSTSGGQGQPQHF	TGTGCCAGCAGCACCAGTGGGGGACAGGGGCAGCCCCAGCATTTT
TRBV29-1	TRBJ2-2	.	.	CSGGGGASTGELFF	TGCAGCGGTGGGGGCGGGGCGAGCACCGGGGAGCTGTTCTTT
TRBV6-5	TRBJ2-7	.	TRBD2	CASSYSRDYNYEQYF	TGTGCCAGCAGTTATAGTCGGGACTACAACTACGAGCAGTACTTC
TRBV5-1	TRBJ1-1	.	TRBD1	CASGQGLGTEAFF	TGCGCCAGTGGACAGGGGTTGGGGACTGAAGCTTTCTTT
TRBV12-3/TRBV12-4	TRBJ2-4	many	.	CASSLQPKNIQYF	TGTGCCAGCAGTTTACAGCCCAAAAACATTCAGTACTTC
TRBV7-2	TRBJ1-1	few	TRBD1	CASSVQGLDTEAFF	TGTGCCAGCAGCGTACAGGGGCTGGACACTGAAGCTTTCTTT
TRBV6-4	TRBJ1-5	.	.	CASRRTGKRGGNQPQHF	TGTGCCAGCAGGAGAACAGGTAAAAGGGGAGGCAATCAGCCCCAGCATTTT
TRBV5-1	TRBJ1-1	many	.	CASSLGQVVQNTEAFF	TGCGCCAGCAGCCTGGGGCAGGTAGTGCAGAACACTGAAGCTTTCTTT
TRBV11-2	TRBJ2-5	many	.	CASSLALTGETQYF	TGTGCCAGCAGCTTAGCTTTGACTGGAGAGACCCAGTACTTC
TRBV15	TRBJ1-6	.	TRBD1	CATSIGQASLNSPLHF	TGTGCCACCAGCATAGGACAGGCATCTCTTAATTCACCCCTCCACTTT
TRBV5-1	TRBJ2-7	few	TRBD2	CASSKGLAGGRILDYEQYF	TGCGCCAGCAGCAAGGGACTAGCGGGAGGCCGGATATTGGATTACGAGCAGTACTTC
TRBV24-1	TRBJ2-2	.	TRBD1	CATTAPTGQGYTGELFF	TGTGCCACCACCGCCCCTACGGGACAGGGATACACCGGGGAGCTGTTTTTT
TRBV3-1	TRBJ2-7	.	TRBD1	CASSLNAGGEQYF	TGTGCCAGCAGCCTAAACGCAGGGGGCGAGCAGTACTTC
TRBV5-6	TRBJ2-2	.	TRBD1	CASSFTGTGDTGELFF	TGTGCCAGCAGCTTTACCGGGACAGGGGACACCGGGGAGCTGTTTTTT
TRBV2	TRBJ2-7	many	.	CASSDLLADQRYEQYF	TGTGCCAGCAGCGACCTCCTGGCGGACCAACGCTACGAGCAGTACTTC
TRBV12-3/TRBV12-4	TRBJ1-5	.	.	CASSSLDNQPQHF	TGTGCCAGCAGTTCCCTGGACAATCAGCCCCAGCATTTT
TRBV7-9	TRBJ2-3	.	.	CASSFIPGDEDTQYF	TGTGCCAGCAGCTTTATTCCGGGGGATGAGGATACGCAGTATTTT
TRBV7-2	TRBJ2-1	.	TRBD2	CASSLRETYNEQFF	TGTGCCAGCAGCTTGCGGGAGACCTACAATGAGCAGTTCTTC
TRBV6-1	TRBJ1-5	few	.	CASSENPWGFDQPQHF	TGTGCCAGCAGTGAAAACCCTTGGGGGTTCGATCAGCCCCAGCATTTT
TRBV27	TRBJ1-4	.	.	CASSLGAPNEKLFF	TGTGCCAGCAGTCTCGGGGCGCCTAATGAAAAACTGTTTTTT
TRBV5-4	TRBJ2-4	.	TRBD2	CASSLGGLAGGPAKNIQYF	TGTGCCAGCAGCTTGGGAGGACTAGCGGGAGGGCCGGCCAAAAACATTCAGTACTTC
TRBV14	TRBJ2-5	.	.	CASSLQATTTGQETQYF	TGTGCCAGCAGCCTTCAAGCGACGACCACTGGACAAGAGACCCAGTACTTC
TRBV25-1	TRBJ2-7	.	.	CASTGERLSDEQYF	TGTGCCAGCACTGGGGAACGCCTTTCCGACGAGCAGTACTTC
TRBV6-1	TRBJ2-3	.	.	CASSRTPDSNQPQYF	TGTGCCAGCAGTCGGACACCCGATAGCAATCAGCCCCAGTATTTT
TRBV18	TRBJ1-6	.	TRBD1	CASSPTTGDGYNSPLHF	TGTGCCAGCTCACCTACTACAGGGGATGGATATAATTCACCCCTCCACTTT
TRBV19	TRBJ1-5	.	.	CASSIVSVYNQPQHF	TGTGCCAGTAGTATAGTATCGGTTTACAATCAGCCCCAGCATTTT